Listed below are T cell receptor beta chains from one sample, sequenced in a study of cytotoxic CD8 clonotypes in ibrutinib-treated CLL. The protocol was immunoSEQ multiplex PCR, while the TCRdb copy is restricted to in-frame clones and leaves out a portion. The table lists over 65,000 clones, around 79% of them singletons. Here the sequenced sample was PBMCs, taken after 12 months of ibrutinib treatment. All receptors come from a human donor with chronic lymphocytic leukemia. The conserved cysteine and the conserved F or W are not part of the CDR3 here. Each record gives: V gene, J gene, CDR3 protein.

v_call: TRBV18
j_call: TRBJ1-5
cdr3_aa: ASSPQGPGGQPQH

v_call: TRBV29-1
j_call: TRBJ2-7
cdr3_aa: SVGGATGEQY

v_call: TRBV6-6
j_call: TRBJ1-5
cdr3_aa: ASSYGQNSNQPQH

v_call: TRBV6-5
j_call: TRBJ2-3
cdr3_aa: ASRGPGDTQY

v_call: TRBV6-5
j_call: TRBJ1-6
cdr3_aa: ASSRTGYNSPLH

v_call: TRBV4-3
j_call: TRBJ2-5
cdr3_aa: ASSQDPDGETQY

v_call: TRBV4-3
j_call: TRBJ1-1
cdr3_aa: ASSQTDRYTEAF

v_call: TRBV28
j_call: TRBJ2-7
cdr3_aa: ASSLRLAGEGYEQY

v_call: TRBV7-7
j_call: TRBJ1-3
cdr3_aa: ASSPGQHAPGNTIY

v_call: TRBV5-1
j_call: TRBJ2-3
cdr3_aa: ASGKGQETDTQY

v_call: TRBV28
j_call: TRBJ2-5
cdr3_aa: ASSLSAGGGETQY

v_call: TRBV28
j_call: TRBJ2-4
cdr3_aa: ASTGLAGVPGGNIQY

v_call: TRBV7-9
j_call: TRBJ2-7
cdr3_aa: ASSLGTSEQY

v_call: TRBV9
j_call: TRBJ2-3
cdr3_aa: ASSAHLGGAPDTQY

v_call: TRBV19
j_call: TRBJ2-3
cdr3_aa: ASSTGTSGTWRQY

v_call: TRBV28
j_call: TRBJ1-1
cdr3_aa: ASSLGDSEEGTEAF

v_call: TRBV30
j_call: TRBJ2-3
cdr3_aa: AWSGTDTQY

v_call: TRBV30
j_call: TRBJ1-4
cdr3_aa: AWTRGGRGAGKLF

v_call: TRBV7-2
j_call: TRBJ2-3
cdr3_aa: ASSLVSASGGQQY

v_call: TRBV5-1
j_call: TRBJ1-3
cdr3_aa: ASRATTGMGNTIY

v_call: TRBV11-2
j_call: TRBJ1-5
cdr3_aa: ASSRGQGAVGGNQPQH

v_call: TRBV2
j_call: TRBJ1-3
cdr3_aa: ASSVGAGNTIY

v_call: TRBV28
j_call: TRBJ1-1
cdr3_aa: ASRGGPIRAF

v_call: TRBV30
j_call: TRBJ1-6
cdr3_aa: AWSVRGSINMGSPLH

v_call: TRBV7-9
j_call: TRBJ2-2
cdr3_aa: ASSLARLAINTGELF

v_call: TRBV10-1
j_call: TRBJ2-3
cdr3_aa: APTGRTSVY

v_call: TRBV4-3
j_call: TRBJ2-7
cdr3_aa: ASSRAAGRGSYEQY

v_call: TRBV11-2
j_call: TRBJ2-5
cdr3_aa: ASSRALGGETQY